This record covers a single TCR beta chain. These data originate in a study of blood T cell repertoires in COVID-19. This CDR3 is 18 amino acids long. Germline lookup yields CDR1 SGHRS and CDR2 YFSETQ. Trimming pared 4 bases from V and 2 bases from J, leaving 25 bases between. In the source study's methods: Reference gene primer amplification gave nucleated cell count estimates. Clones were read by immunoSEQ multiplex PCR, and TCRdb kept only the in-frame ones, dropping some. The D gene and trimming were derived from the DNA, and the V and J assignments and clone size from that table. The table has roughly 180,000 clones, approximately 86% seen once; the top ten hold around 2.3%.

The sample was peripheral blood. The chain recombines TRBV5-1 with TRBJ2-7, with D possibly TRBD2 on 7 matching bases. This clonotype originated in a man in his 70s with active or convalescent COVID-19. CDR3 in amino acids: CASSGNTGGGGGPYEQYF. The CDR3 DNA is TGCGCCAGCAGCGGTAACACCGGCGGGGGCGGAGGGCCCTACGAGCAGTACTTC.